The next 21 T cell receptor beta chains were all read from a single sample in a study of blood T cells in healthy people across ages. Primed by a sample-barcoded 5' primer and a J-beta primer mix, a second PCR proceeded for about 6 to 12 cycles. TCRdb used MiXCR to reprocess the 5' RACE reads, holding one entry per CDR3 protein. The profile shows some 1.5 million distinct CDR3 sequences, roughly 28% of them singletons. Sequenced material: blood. These receptors all come from a woman younger than 45 in good health.

Concerning this clonotype itself: Sequence at one end of the junction differs from germline and may be a read error. The chain combines TRBV9 with TRBJ2-5; TRBD2 might be the D (6 bases). The germline gives CDR1 SGDLS, CDR2 YYNGEE. The CDR3 sequence is 14 residues long. The CDR3 loop is CVSSVEGSGETQYF. The CDR3 DNA is TGTGTCAGCAGCGTAGAGGGTAGCGGAGAGACCCAGTACTTC.

In its sample, this clonotype was seen many times. V is TRBV27 and J is TRBJ2-5; D call uncertain. The CDR3 has 12 amino acids. Per the germline V gene, CDR1 is MNHEY and CDR2 is SMNVEV (reference sequence). The V end lost 5 bases, the J end lost 0 bases, and 4 bases lay between the germline ends. CDR3 DNA: TGTGCCAGCAGTGACTACCAAGAGACCCAGTACTTC. This gives the protein CASSDYQETQYF.

CDR3 DNA sequence: TGTGCCAGCAACTCCGGGACACATCGGCCCCAGCATTTT. Encoded protein: CASNSGTHRPQHF. The chain links TRBV28 to TRBJ1-5; tentative D call: TRBD1 (6 bases). Trimming took 7 bases from V and 9 from J, leaving 16 bases between them. The CDR3 contains 13 residues. Per germline, CDR1 MDHEN and CDR2 SYDVKM.

In the case of this clonotype: A clone one base away is much larger, so this may be a read error. The chain recombines TRBV7-9 with TRBJ2-7; 7 nucleotides agree with TRBD1. There are 15 residues in the CDR3. V was pared by 5 bases and J by 6 bases, with 13 bases of the junction left unmatched. The germline V gene encodes CDR1 SEHNR and CDR2 FQNEAQ (reference sequence). DNA of the CDR3: TGTGCCAGCAGCCCCCCCAACCAGGGGGTGGGCGAGCAGTACTTC. Amino acids: CASSPPNQGVGEQYF.

There are a few counts of this clonotype. This chain connects TRBV28 to TRBJ1-5; unclear D gene. V was pared by 2 bases and J by 9 bases, with 11 bases between. CDR1 and CDR2 (germline): MDHEN, SYDVKM. The CDR3 has 13 residues. Here the CDR3 DNA reads TGTGCCAGCAGTTTAATCCGGGGATCGCCCCAGCATTTT. Amino acids: CASSLIRGSPQHF.

This chain uses TRBV29-1 with TRBJ1-2; TRBD1 matches 10 bases. The germline CDR1 and CDR2 sequences are SQVTM and ANQGSEA. The CDR3 has 15 amino acids. J gave up 0 bases and V 4 bases, and 5 bases lay outside the gene matches. The CDR3, as DNA: TGCAGCGTTGCCGGGACAGGGGCGACTAACTATGGCTACACCTTC. Amino acid sequence: CSVAGTGATNYGYTF.

This clonotype was picked up a small number of times. This chain joins TRBV7-2 and TRBJ2-6; D is uncertain. CDR3 length: 14 residues. Germline CDR1 reads SGHTA; CDR2 reads FQGNSA. Deletions cut 2 bases from V and 4 bases from J, with 6 bases between. CDR3 residues: CASSLPRGANVLTF. For the CDR3, the DNA is TGTGCCAGCAGCTTACCCAGGGGGGCCAACGTCCTGACTTTC.

The chain recombines TRBV5-5 with TRBJ2-7; D possibly corresponds to TRBD1 (5 bases). The CDR3 spans 15 residues. Germline-derived CDR1 and CDR2 are SGHKS and YYEKEE (reference sequence). V dropped 1 base and J dropped 12 bases, with 23 bases sitting between them. The CDR3 DNA reads as TGTGCCAGCAGCTTGCGTTTGGACACTAACTATTTCAGGTACTTC. Its translation: CASSLRLDTNYFRYF.

The table lists this clonotype with a few counts. V is TRBV4-1 and J is TRBJ1-2; D not certain. This CDR3 spans 13 amino acids. V lost 4 bases and J lost 7, with 13 bases in between. Germline CDR1 is MGHRA and CDR2 is YSYEKL. CDR3 sequence (DNA): TGCGCCAGCAGCCCGGACCCCGGCGGTGGCTACACCTTC. It translates to CASSPDPGGGYTF.

This chain links TRBV20-1 with TRBJ2-7, with 10 nucleotides matching TRBD2. With 6 bases clipped from V and 6 bases from J, the junction kept 11 bases outside the gene matches. Germline V gives CDR1 DFQATT, CDR2 SNEGSKA (reference sequence). The length of the CDR3 is 14 residues. The DNA for the CDR3 is TGCAGTGCCGTACCACTAGCGGGACCTTTCGAGCAGTACTTC. It codes for CSAVPLAGPFEQYF.

This clonotype was counted only a few times. The gene calls are TRBV5-1 and TRBJ2-3, with a tentative D call TRBD2 (6 bases). Germline values: CDR1 SGHRS, CDR2 YFSETQ. CDR3 length: 17 residues. V was pared by 0 bases and J by 0 bases, with 14 bases between. The CDR3 nucleotides are TGCGCCAGCAGCTTGGCCAGTGGAGGGTCTAGCACAGATACGCAGTATTTT. It codes for CASSLASGGSSTDTQYF.

J is TRBJ1-1 and V is TRBV5-1; D gene uncertain. Trimming took 0 bases from V and 3 from J, leaving 12 bases between them. This CDR3 has 15 amino acids. Germline V gives CDR1 SGHRS, CDR2 YFSETQ. CDR3 nucleotide sequence: TGCGCCAGCAGCTTGGATGGCAGGCCGTACACTGAAGCTTTCTTT. Amino acid sequence: CASSLDGRPYTEAFF.

This clonotype was picked up a small number of times. The rearrangement uses TRBV6-2 or TRBV6-3 and TRBJ2-5; 8 bases fit TRBD1. Unmatched junction bases numbered 13, after V lost 6 bases and J lost 13 bases. CDR3 length equals 13 residues. Germline assignment: CDR1 MNHEY and CDR2 SVGEGT. CDR3 amino acids: CASSPDRGYERYF. The CDR3, as DNA: TGTGCCAGCAGCCCAGACAGGGGATACGAGCGGTACTTC.

The chain combines TRBV7-2 with TRBJ2-7; no clear D. The V gene lost 7 bases and the J gene lost 0 bases, with 13 bases spanning the gap. The CDR3 has 14 amino acids. Germline V CDR1 and CDR2: SGHTA, FQGNSA. The CDR3 loop reads CASTLWSSSYEQYF. The CDR3 DNA follows: TGTGCCAGCACACTTTGGTCTAGCTCCTACGAGCAGTACTTC.

Concerning this clonotype: A read error is possible here, since a much larger clone lies one base away. The chain has TRBV20-1 and TRBJ2-5; possibly TRBD2 for D (7 bases). Germline assignment: CDR1 DFQATT and CDR2 SNEGSKA (reference sequence). This CDR3 has 13 amino acids. The V end was cut by 8 bases, the J end by 11 bases, with 24 bases between. The CDR3 coding sequence is TGCAGTCTTGCGGCGGGGGCCGGGGATGAGCAGTACTTC. Translating gives CSLAAGAGDEQYF.

The rearrangement uses TRBV29-1 and TRBJ1-2; a weak D match, TRBD1 (5 bases). The V gene's germline CDR1 is SQVTM and CDR2 ANQGSEA. Between the trimmed V and J ends, which lost 2 bases and 0 bases, there was a span of 13 bases. CDR3 length equals 15 residues. The CDR3 DNA sequence: TGCAGCGTTGAATTCAGGGAGGCAGCTAACTATGGCTACACCTTC. Translated: CSVEFREAANYGYTF.

V gene TRBV20-1 combines with J gene TRBJ2-1; 10 bases are a match to TRBD1. CDR1 DFQATT and CDR2 SNEGSKA come from the germline V gene (reference sequence). The CDR3 runs to 15 residues. With 7 bases clipped from V and 7 bases from J, the junction kept 13 bases outside the gene matches. The CDR3 region has the DNA TGCAGTGTTAGTGGTGGTGGACAGGGGGGAAATGAGCAGTTCTTC. This encodes CSVSGGGQGGNEQFF.

This clonotype was seen ten or more times. V and J are TRBV28 and TRBJ2-5; TRBD1 matches at 8 bases. Losses at the gene ends were 5 bases for V and 2 bases for J; bases not matched to a gene: 7. Per the germline V gene, CDR1 is MDHEN and CDR2 is SYDVKM. The CDR3 consists of 15 residues. CDR3 bases: TGTGCCAGCAGTGGACAGGGTCAGGGGCAAGAGACCCAGTACTTC. Its protein is CASSGQGQGQETQYF.

This chain uses TRBV28 with TRBJ2-5; 7 bases are a match to TRBD1. The J call is in doubt because the DNA end fits TRBJ2-7 better. The CDR3 is made up of 14 amino acids. Germline V CDR1 and CDR2: MDHEN, SYDVKM. As DNA, the CDR3 is TGTGCCGGTTTTGGGACAGCCTTAACCTACGAGCAGTACTTC. Amino acids: CAGFGTALTYEQYF.

The rearrangement links TRBV6-2 or TRBV6-3 to TRBJ1-5; D is uncertain. Between the trimmed V and J ends, which lost 2 bases and 7 bases, there was a span of 15 bases. Germline V gene sequence: CDR1 MNHEY, CDR2 SVGEGT. The CDR3 consists of 15 residues. The CDR3 loop is CASSYAPGNSQPQHF. CDR3 DNA sequence: TGTGCCAGCAGTTACGCTCCCGGGAACAGCCAGCCCCAGCATTTT.

The chain carries TRBV5-1 and TRBJ1-2, with D maybe TRBD1 (5 bases). V gave up 3 bases and J gave up 2 bases, with 14 bases separating them. CDR3 length: 15 residues. CDR1 is SGHRS and CDR2 is YFSETQ in the germline V gene. CDR3 residues: CASSSGHLQNYGYTF. CDR3 coding DNA: TGCGCCAGCAGCTCTGGACACCTGCAAAACTATGGCTACACCTTC.